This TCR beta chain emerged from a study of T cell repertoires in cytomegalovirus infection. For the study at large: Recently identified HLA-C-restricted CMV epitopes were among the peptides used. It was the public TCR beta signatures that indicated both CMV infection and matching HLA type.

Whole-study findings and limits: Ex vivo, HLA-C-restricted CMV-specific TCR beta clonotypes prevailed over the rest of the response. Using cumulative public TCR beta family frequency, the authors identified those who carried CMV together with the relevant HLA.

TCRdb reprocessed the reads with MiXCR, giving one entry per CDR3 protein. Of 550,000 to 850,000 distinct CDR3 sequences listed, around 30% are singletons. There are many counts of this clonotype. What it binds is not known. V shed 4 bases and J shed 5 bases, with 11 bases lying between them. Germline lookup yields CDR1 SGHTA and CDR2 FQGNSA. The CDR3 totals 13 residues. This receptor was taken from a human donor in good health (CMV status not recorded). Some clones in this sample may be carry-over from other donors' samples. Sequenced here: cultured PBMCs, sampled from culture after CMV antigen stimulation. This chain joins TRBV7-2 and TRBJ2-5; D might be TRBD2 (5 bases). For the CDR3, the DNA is TGTGCCAGCAGCTCGGCGGGTAGGGAGACCCAGTACTTC. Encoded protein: CASSSAGRETQYF.